The rows below give T cell receptor beta chains drawn from one sample of a study of control samples from healthy donors and cancer patients. Generated by immunoSEQ multiplex PCR, the TCRdb table keeps only in-frame clones and is missing some. Of about 77,000 clones listed, almost 95% are singletons. The sequenced sample consisted of blood. The source is a woman aged 55 to 70 in good health. The CDR3 runs from the conserved cysteine through the conserved F or W. D genes are given only for firm matches. The size entry is marked missing in some rows and otherwise reads once, few, many or a size class.

D,V,size,length,J,DNA,CDR3
.,TRBV5-6,.,11,TRBJ2-7,TGTGCCAGCAGCTTGAGTGGCGAGCAGTACTTC,CASSLSGEQYF
.,TRBV2,.,14,TRBJ1-5,TGTGCCAGCAGTGATGCATATAGCAATCAGCCCCAGCATTTT,CASSDAYSNQPQHF
.,TRBV6-2/TRBV6-3,.,14,TRBJ2-2,TGTGCCAGCAGTCGACAGGTTCGGACCGGGGAGCTGTTTTTT,CASSRQVRTGELFF
.,TRBV18,.,15,TRBJ1-1,TGTGCCAGCTCACCGGGAGCCGGGGTGAACACTGAAGCTTTCTTT,CASSPGAGVNTEAFF
.,TRBV28,.,12,TRBJ2-3,TGTGCCAGCAACGGGGTGGCAGATACGCAGTATTTT,CASNGVADTQYF
.,TRBV28,.,14,TRBJ1-5,TGTGCCAGCAGCCGACAGTCACGTGGACAGCCCCAGCATTTT,CASSRQSRGQPQHF
.,TRBV6-1,.,14,TRBJ2-7,TGTGCCAGCAGTGAATGGGACCCTACCTACGAGCAGTACTTC,CASSEWDPTYEQYF
.,TRBV2,.,14,TRBJ2-2,TGTGCCAGCAGTGAGAATTCATTCACCGGGGAGCTGTTTTTT,CASSENSFTGELFF
.,TRBV12-3/TRBV12-4,.,12,TRBJ1-1,TGTGCCAGCACCAAGACAGAGATTGAAGCTTTCTTT,CASTKTEIEAFF
.,TRBV27,.,16,TRBJ1-1,TGTGCCAGCAGTTTTAGGGTGGGGCGCAGACGCACTGAAGCTTTCTTT,CASSFRVGRRRTEAFF
.,TRBV11-3,.,15,TRBJ2-2,TGTGCCAGCAGCTCGAACAGGGAGGGCACCGGGGAGCTGTTTTTT,CASSSNREGTGELFF
TRBD1,TRBV6-5,.,15,TRBJ1-5,TGTGCCAGCGGAACAGGGGTTCTTAGCAATCAGCCCCAGCATTTT,CASGTGVLSNQPQHF
.,TRBV18,.,13,TRBJ2-7,TGTGCCAGCTCACCCACGATGGCCCGCGAGCAGTACTTC,CASSPTMAREQYF
.,TRBV28,.,14,TRBJ1-2,TGTGCCAGCAGTTTATTAGGAGGGGCGGGTGGCTACACCTTC,CASSLLGGAGGYTF
TRBD2,TRBV6-2/TRBV6-3,.,14,TRBJ2-1,TGTGCCAGCAGTTACGGCGGGAGGTACAATGAGCAGTTCTTC,CASSYGGRYNEQFF
.,TRBV28,.,13,TRBJ1-5,TGTGCCAGCAGACAGGGAAGCAATCAGCCCCAGCATTTT,CASRQGSNQPQHF
.,TRBV4-1,once,15,TRBJ2-1,TGCGCCAGCAGCCAAGTCGGGGGATCCTACAATGAGCAGTTCTTC,CASSQVGGSYNEQFF
TRBD2,TRBV20-1,once,14,TRBJ2-7,TGCAGTGCTAGTAAGCGGGGTCACTCCTACGAGCAGTACTTC,CSASKRGHSYEQYF